This T cell receptor beta chain was recovered during a study of T cells in Graves' hyperthyroidism and ophthalmopathy. Findings and limits, study-wide: Most expanded thyroid clonotypes above 0.001 also appeared in blood.

Details on this clonotype: Its matching antigen is unknown.

The V and J ends lost 0 bases and 0 bases respectively, with 18 bases between them. Germline assignment: CDR1 DFQATT and CDR2 SNEGSKA (reference sequence). This CDR3 contains 17 residues. Amplified TCR beta CDR3 regions derived from RNA transcripts. The TCR CDR3 was amplified in a first-round RT-PCR using the HTBI primer set. TCRdb used MiXCR to reprocess the multiplex PCR reads, holding one entry per CDR3 protein. The data contain 350,000 or so distinct CDR3 sequences, 17% of them seen just once; the ten biggest clones take up approximately 30%. Cells are PBMCs isolated from 10 ml of fresh blood. The specimen sequenced was blood. This TCR derives from a woman younger than 45 with Graves' hyperthyroidism that later progressed to Graves' ophthalmopathy. The genes are TRBV20-1 and TRBJ2-7, with D unclear. This CDR3 is CSARDTGGRRLSYEQYF. The CDR3 nucleotides are TGCAGTGCTAGAGATACTGGTGGACGCCGACTCTCCTACGAGCAGTACTTC.